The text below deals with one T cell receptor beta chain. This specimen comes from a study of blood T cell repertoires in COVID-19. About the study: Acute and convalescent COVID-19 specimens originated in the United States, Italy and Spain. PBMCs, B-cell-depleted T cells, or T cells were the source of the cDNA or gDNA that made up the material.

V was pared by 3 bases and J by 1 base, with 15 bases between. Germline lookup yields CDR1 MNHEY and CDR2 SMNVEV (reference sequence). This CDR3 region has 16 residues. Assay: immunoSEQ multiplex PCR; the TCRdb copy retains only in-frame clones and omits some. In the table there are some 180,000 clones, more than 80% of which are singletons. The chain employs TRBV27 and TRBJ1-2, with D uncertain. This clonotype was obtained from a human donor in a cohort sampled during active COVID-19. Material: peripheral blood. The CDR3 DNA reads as TGTGCCAGCAGTTTCCTGGGAGTTGGCGTTAACTATGGCTACACCTTC. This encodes CASSFLGVGVNYGYTF.